A few counts support the clone carrying this TCR beta chain. Antigen: not known. These data originate in a study of CD8+ T cells in alopecia areata. Broader study findings: Besides other cells, scalp samples also yield sequences of resident alphabeta T cells from normal skin.

Germline V gene lookup returns CDR1 LNHDA and CDR2 SQIVND (reference sequence). The CDR3 has 13 residues. With V trimmed by 9 bases and J by 4 bases, 7 bases remained unmatched. RNA, once extracted, was reverse transcribed into cDNA for use as the sequencing template. Measured with immunoSEQ multiplex PCR; TCRdb has only the in-frame clones, and not every one. The sample yields 120,000 or so clones, about 57% seen once. V gene TRBV19 combines with J gene TRBJ1-1, with TRBD1 matching over 8 bases. The sequences come from CD4+ T cells sorted from blood, collected at week 0. The source is a human donor with alopecia areata. CDR3 sequence: CASLKTGGTEAFF. Written as DNA, the CDR3 is TGTGCCAGCCTCAAAACAGGGGGCACTGAAGCTTTCTTT.